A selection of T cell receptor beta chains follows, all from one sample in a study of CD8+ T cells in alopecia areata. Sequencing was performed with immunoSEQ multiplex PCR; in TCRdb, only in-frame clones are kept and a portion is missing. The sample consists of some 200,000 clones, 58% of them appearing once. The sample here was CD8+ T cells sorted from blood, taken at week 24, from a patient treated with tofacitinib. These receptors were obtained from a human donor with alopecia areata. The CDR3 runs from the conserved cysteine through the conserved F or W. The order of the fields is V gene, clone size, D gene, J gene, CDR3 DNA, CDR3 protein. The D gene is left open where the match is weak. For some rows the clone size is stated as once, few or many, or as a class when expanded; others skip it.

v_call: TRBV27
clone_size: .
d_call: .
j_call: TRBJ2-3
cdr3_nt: TGTGCCAGCACACCTAAGGGGTCCGGAGATACGCAGTATTTT
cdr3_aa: CASTPKGSGDTQYF

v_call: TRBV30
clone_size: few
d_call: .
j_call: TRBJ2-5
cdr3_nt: TGTGCCTGGCGGGGGACTCCCCACCCCCCGACCCAGTACTTC
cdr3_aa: CAWRGTPHPPTQYF

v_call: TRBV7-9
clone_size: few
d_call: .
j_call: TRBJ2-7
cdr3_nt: TGTGCCAGCAGCTCCGGGGTGGGCGAGCAGTACTTC
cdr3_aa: CASSSGVGEQYF

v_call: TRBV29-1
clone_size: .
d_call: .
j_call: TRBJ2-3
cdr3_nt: TGCAGCGTACGTGACAGGCTCTCAGATACGCAGTATTTT
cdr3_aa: CSVRDRLSDTQYF

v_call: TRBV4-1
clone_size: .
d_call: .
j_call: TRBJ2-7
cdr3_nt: TGCGCCAGCAGCCAAGTGGGCGAGCAGTACTTC
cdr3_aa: CASSQVGEQYF

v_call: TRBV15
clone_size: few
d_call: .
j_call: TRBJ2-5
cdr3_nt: TGTGCCACCAGCAGAGTGGCAGGGCGCGAGACCCAGTACTTC
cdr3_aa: CATSRVAGRETQYF

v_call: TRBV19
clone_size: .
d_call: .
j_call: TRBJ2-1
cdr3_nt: TGTGCCGCCGGGGAGGGGGACAATGAGCAGTTCTTC
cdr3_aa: CAAGEGDNEQFF

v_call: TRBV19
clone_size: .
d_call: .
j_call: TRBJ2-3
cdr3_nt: TGTGCCAGTAGCATATGGGCAGCGGATACGCAGTATTTT
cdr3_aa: CASSIWAADTQYF

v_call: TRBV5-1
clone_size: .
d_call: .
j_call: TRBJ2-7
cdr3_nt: TGCGCCAGCAGCTTGGTCCGTGGGGGTCCAATGGACGAGCAGTACTTC
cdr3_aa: CASSLVRGGPMDEQYF

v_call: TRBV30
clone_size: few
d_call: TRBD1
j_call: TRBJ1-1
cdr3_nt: TGTGCCTGGAGTCCCGGGACAGGGACCACTGAAGCTTTCTTT
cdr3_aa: CAWSPGTGTTEAFF

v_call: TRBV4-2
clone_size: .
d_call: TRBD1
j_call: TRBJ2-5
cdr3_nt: TGTGCCAGCAGCGGGGACAGAATCGAGACCCAGTACTTC
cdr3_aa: CASSGDRIETQYF

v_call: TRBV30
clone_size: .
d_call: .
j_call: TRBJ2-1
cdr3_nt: TGTGCCTGGAGATACTACAATGAGCAGTTCTTC
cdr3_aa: CAWRYYNEQFF

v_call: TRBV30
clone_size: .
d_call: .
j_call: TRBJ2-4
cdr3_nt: TGTGCCTGGAGTGACAAAAACATTCAGTACTTC
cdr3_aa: CAWSDKNIQYF

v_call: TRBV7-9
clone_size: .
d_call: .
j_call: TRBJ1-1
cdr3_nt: TGTGCCAGCAGTCACGGACGTACTGAAGCTTTCTTT
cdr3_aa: CASSHGRTEAFF

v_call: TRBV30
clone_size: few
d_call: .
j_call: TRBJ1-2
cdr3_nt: TGTGCCTGGAGTGTACCGGGGCAGTCGCGGGGCTATGGCTACACCTTC
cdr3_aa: CAWSVPGQSRGYGYTF

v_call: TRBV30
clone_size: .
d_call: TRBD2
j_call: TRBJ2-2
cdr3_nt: TGTGCCTGGCTAGCGGGGGGTTACACCGGGGAGCTGTTTTTT
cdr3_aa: CAWLAGGYTGELFF

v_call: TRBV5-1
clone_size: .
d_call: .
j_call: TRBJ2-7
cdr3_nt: TGCGCCAGCAGCGTTTCGGCCTACGAGCAGTACTTC
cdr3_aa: CASSVSAYEQYF

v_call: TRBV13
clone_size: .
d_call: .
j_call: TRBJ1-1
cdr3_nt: TGTGCCAGCAGCTTAGCCAGGGGGAACACTGAAGCTTTCTTT
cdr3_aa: CASSLARGNTEAFF

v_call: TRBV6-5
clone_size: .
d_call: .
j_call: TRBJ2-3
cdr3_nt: TGTGCCAGCAAGGGGGATACGCAGTATTTT
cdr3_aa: CASKGDTQYF

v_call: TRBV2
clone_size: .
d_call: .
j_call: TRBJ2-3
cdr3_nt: TGTGCCAGCAGTGAAAGGGGACGGGTTGTCGATACGCAGTATTTT
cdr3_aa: CASSERGRVVDTQYF

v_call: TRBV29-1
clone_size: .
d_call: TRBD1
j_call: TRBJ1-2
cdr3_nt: TGCAGCGGACGGACAGGGGGCAACTATGGCTACACCTTC
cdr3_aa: CSGRTGGNYGYTF

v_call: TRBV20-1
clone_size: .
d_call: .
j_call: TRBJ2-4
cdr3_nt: TGCAGTGCTAGAGATGGGCGGGAGTACTTC
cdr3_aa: CSARDGREYF

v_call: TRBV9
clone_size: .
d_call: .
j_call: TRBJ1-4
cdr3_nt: TGTGCCAGCAGCGTAGCCGGAGGGGTCGTTGGTGAAAAACTGTTTTTT
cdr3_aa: CASSVAGGVVGEKLFF

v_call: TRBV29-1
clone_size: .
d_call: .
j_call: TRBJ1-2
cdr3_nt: TGCAGCGTTCAGGGAGACTATGGCTACACCTTC
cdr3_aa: CSVQGDYGYTF

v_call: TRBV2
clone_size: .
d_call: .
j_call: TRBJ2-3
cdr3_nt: TGTGCCAGCAGTTTCCTGCGGGGTGGCACAGATACGCAGTATTTT
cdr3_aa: CASSFLRGGTDTQYF

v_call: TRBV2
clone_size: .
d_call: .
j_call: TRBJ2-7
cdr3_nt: TGTGCCAGCCATCTTACTCTACTCGAAACCCCCTACGAGCAGTACTTC
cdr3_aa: CASHLTLLETPYEQYF

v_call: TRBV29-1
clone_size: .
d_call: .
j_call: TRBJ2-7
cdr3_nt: TGCAGCGTTGTTCCCGGCGGACGATCCTACGAGCAGTACTTC
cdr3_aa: CSVVPGGRSYEQYF

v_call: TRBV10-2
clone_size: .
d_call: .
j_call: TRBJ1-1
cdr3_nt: TGCGCCAGCAGTTTTAGGAACACTGAAGCTTTCTTT
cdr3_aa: CASSFRNTEAFF

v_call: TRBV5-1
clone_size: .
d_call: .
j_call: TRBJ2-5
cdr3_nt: TGCGCCAGCAGCTTCGGTTTTTCGGGGGGCGAAGAGACCCAGTACTTC
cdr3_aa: CASSFGFSGGEETQYF

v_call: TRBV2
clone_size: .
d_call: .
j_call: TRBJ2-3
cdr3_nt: TGTGCCAGCAGTCCTAGCTCTACGCAGTATTTT
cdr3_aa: CASSPSSTQYF

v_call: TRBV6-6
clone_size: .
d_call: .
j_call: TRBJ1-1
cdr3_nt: TGTGCCATCCTATTGAACACTGAAGCTTTCTTT
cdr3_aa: CAILLNTEAFF

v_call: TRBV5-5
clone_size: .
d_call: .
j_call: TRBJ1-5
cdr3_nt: TGTGCCAGCAGCGGAGGGATTCAAGGGCAGCCCCAGCATTTT
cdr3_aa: CASSGGIQGQPQHF

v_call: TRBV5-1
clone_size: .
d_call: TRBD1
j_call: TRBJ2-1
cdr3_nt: TGCGCCAGCAGCTTACGGACAGGGGAAAACAATGAGCAGTTCTTC
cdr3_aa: CASSLRTGENNEQFF

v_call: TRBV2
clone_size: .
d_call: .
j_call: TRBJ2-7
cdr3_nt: TGTGCCAGCAGCACGGGGCTGAACTACGAGCAGTACTTC
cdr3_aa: CASSTGLNYEQYF

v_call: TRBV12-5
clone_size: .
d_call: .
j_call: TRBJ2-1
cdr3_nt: TGTGCTAGTGCCCCGGGGTTTTCCTACAATGAGCAGTTCTTC
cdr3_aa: CASAPGFSYNEQFF

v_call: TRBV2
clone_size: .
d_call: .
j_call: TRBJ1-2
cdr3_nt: TGTGCCAGAGGCTCATTTGGGGACACCAACTATGGCTACACCTTC
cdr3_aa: CARGSFGDTNYGYTF

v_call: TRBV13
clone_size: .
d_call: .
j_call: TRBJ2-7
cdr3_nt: TGTGCCAGCAGCTTAGGCCGGGGGGAGCAGTACTTC
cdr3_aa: CASSLGRGEQYF

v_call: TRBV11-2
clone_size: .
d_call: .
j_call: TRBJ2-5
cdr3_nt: TGTGCCAGCAGCCGGACCGGGACCGAAGAGACCCAGTACTTC
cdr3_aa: CASSRTGTEETQYF

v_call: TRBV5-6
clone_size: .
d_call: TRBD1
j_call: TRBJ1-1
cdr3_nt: TGTGCCAGCAGCTTGGCGACAGGGTGGACTGAAGCTTTCTTT
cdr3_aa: CASSLATGWTEAFF

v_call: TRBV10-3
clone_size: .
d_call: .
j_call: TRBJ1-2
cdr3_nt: TGTGCCATCAAAGTGGACACCTATGGCTACACCTTC
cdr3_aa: CAIKVDTYGYTF

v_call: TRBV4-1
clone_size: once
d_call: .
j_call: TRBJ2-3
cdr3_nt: TGCGCCAGCAGCCAAGGACAGGGAGGAGATACGCAGTATTTT
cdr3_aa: CASSQGQGGDTQYF

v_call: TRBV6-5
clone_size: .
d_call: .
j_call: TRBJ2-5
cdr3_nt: TGTGCCAGCAGTCCTGGACAGCCCGGGACCCAGTACTTC
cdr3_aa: CASSPGQPGTQYF

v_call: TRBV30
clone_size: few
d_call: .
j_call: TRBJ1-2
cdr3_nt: TGTGCCTGGAGGGGAGGGCTAGCTTTCTATGGCTACACCTTC
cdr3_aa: CAWRGGLAFYGYTF

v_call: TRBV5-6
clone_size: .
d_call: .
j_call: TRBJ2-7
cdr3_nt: TGTGCCAGCACCGGACCGGGACATTCCTACGAGCAGTACTTC
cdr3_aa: CASTGPGHSYEQYF

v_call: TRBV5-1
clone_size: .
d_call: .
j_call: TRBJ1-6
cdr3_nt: TGCGCCAGCAGCTTCGGGGGTGCACCCCTCCACTTT
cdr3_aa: CASSFGGAPLHF

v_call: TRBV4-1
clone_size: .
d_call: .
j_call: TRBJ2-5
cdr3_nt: TGCGCCAGCAGCCAAGTAAACAGCCAAGAGACCCAGTACTTC
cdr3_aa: CASSQVNSQETQYF

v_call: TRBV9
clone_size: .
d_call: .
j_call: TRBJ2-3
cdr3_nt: TGTGCCACCTCCGGGGATACGCAGTATTTT
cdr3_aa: CATSGDTQYF

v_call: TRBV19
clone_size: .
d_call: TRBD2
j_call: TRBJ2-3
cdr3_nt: TGTGCCAGTAGAGGAAGAGCGGGGGGGGCAGATACGCAGTATTTT
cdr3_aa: CASRGRAGGADTQYF